The entry below describes one T cell receptor beta chain. Its antigen is not known. The sample originates from a study of beta chain features in type 1 diabetes. General study findings and limits: Among patients, naive, central memory and Treg TCRB repertoires appeared more similar than among healthy donors. Because the template was cDNA, high-expressing cells might be over-represented. Among patients with Type 1 diabetes, TCRB CDR3s were moderately but significantly shorter in every one of the four CD4+ subsets.

Expressed TCRB transcripts were sequenced, since all the RNA that had been isolated was reverse transcribed. Sequencing was performed with immunoSEQ multiplex PCR; in TCRdb, only in-frame clones are kept and a portion is missing. The sample carries more than 300,000 clones, around 12% recorded once. Sorting based on CD45RO/CCR7/CD25/CD127/CD95/CD27 separated CD4+ naive, central memory, regulatory and stem cell-like memory cells. CDR3 length: 12 residues. Germline CDR1 SQVTM, CDR2 ANQGSEA. Germline trimming cut 5 bases from V and 5 bases from J; bases unmatched to any gene: 4. The clonotype originates from a woman younger than 30 with type 1 diabetes. Sequencing was done on a sample of naive CD4+ T cells from blood. V gene TRBV29-1 combines with J gene TRBJ1-2; TRBD1 matches 8 bases. The CDR3 sequence is CSVSRQGYGYTF. CDR3 sequence (DNA): TGCAGCGTTTCAAGACAGGGGTATGGCTACACCTTC.